The 14 T cell receptor beta chains reported below all come from one sample, sequenced in a study of identical twins. Each CDR3 protein is one row after TCRdb ran MiXCR on the 5' RACE reads. Among 600,000 to 800,000 distinct CDR3 sequences listed, about 20% were seen once. This sample also belongs to another study, concerning T cells expressing NK-cell markers.

The source material was PBMCs. These receptors all come from a woman aged 18-29 years in good health.

This clonotype was seen ten or more times. J is TRBJ2-7 and V is TRBV20-1, with D possibly TRBD2 on 5 matching bases. V shed 7 bases and J shed 2 bases, with 12 bases lying between them. CDR1 is DFQATT and CDR2 is SNEGSKA in the germline V gene (reference sequence). The CDR3 consists of 12 residues. The CDR3 DNA follows: TGCAGTGTGCGGAGAGGGACCTACGAGCAGTACTTC. Translating gives CSVRRGTYEQYF.

A remark on this clonotype: Given a much more abundant clone one base away, this may be a read error. The chain carries TRBV2 and TRBJ1-1; D is uncertain. Germline loops: CDR1 SNHLY, CDR2 FYNNEI. This CDR3 has 11 amino acids. Trimming stripped 7 bases from V and 0 bases from J, with 3 bases between. The CDR3 coding sequence is TGTGCCAGCAAATTGAACACTGAAGCTTTCTTT. This gives the protein CASKLNTEAFF.

This clonotype has a handful of counts. Germline is not matched at one junction end, which may reflect a read error. The V call is TRBV7-7, the J call TRBJ2-3; D call uncertain. The CDR3 is 12 residues long. Germline lookup yields CDR1 SSHAT and CDR2 FNYEAQ (reference sequence). CDR3 region: CASSNTPDTQYF. CDR3 nucleotide sequence: TGTGCTAGCAGCAATACCCCAGATACGCAGTATTTT.

A remark on this clonotype: Since no conserved phenylalanine or tryptophan closes the CDR3, a read error is the likely cause. The DNA is left out, because the CDR3 cannot be placed on it with certainty; the CDR3 is given as TCRdb lists it. This chain joins TRBV6-4 and TRBJ2-1; TRBD2, the table's D call, was not compared with the DNA. Germline V gives CDR1 MRHNA, CDR2 SNTAGT. The CDR3 numbers 11 amino acids, ends counted. CDR3 in amino acids: CASSDSTVWTA.

This clonotype was counted only a few times. The chain is built from TRBV12-3 or TRBV12-4 and TRBJ2-2; the D is unclear. Between the trimmed V and J ends, which lost 6 bases and 7 bases, there was a span of 6 bases. This CDR3 comprises 11 residues. This CDR3 reads CASRQDGELFF. CDR3 coding DNA: TGTGCCAGCAGGCAGGACGGGGAGCTGTTTTTT.

V gene TRBV25-1 combines with J gene TRBJ2-3; TRBD1 is a possible D gene (6 bases). The CDR3 sequence is 16 residues long. Germline assignment: CDR1 MGHDK and CDR2 SYGVNS. Trimming took off 2 bases at V and 4 bases at J, with 16 bases between the two ends. CDR3 amino acids: CASSELQGIAPDTQYF. The CDR3, as DNA: TGTGCCAGCAGTGAACTACAGGGAATAGCCCCAGATACGCAGTATTTT.

The CDR3 protein is CASSAAGGTGELFF. CDR3 sequence (DNA): TGTGCCAGCAGTGCAGCGGGGGGTACCGGGGAGCTGTTTTTT. This chain uses TRBV25-1 with TRBJ2-2, with TRBD2 identical over 9 bases. The CDR3 has 14 residues. Germline lookup yields CDR1 MGHDK and CDR2 SYGVNS. Trimming took 4 bases from V and 5 from J; bases not matched to a gene: 2. The full variable domain, its missing parts supplied by reference TRBV25-1 and TRBJ2-2, is EADIYQTPRYLVIGTGKKITLECSQTMGHDKMYWYQQDPGMELHLIHYSYGVNSTEKGDLSSESTVSRIRTEHFPLTLESARPSHTSQYLCASSAAGGTGELFFGEGSRLTVL.

The chain is built from TRBV9 and TRBJ2-3, with 10 bases fitting TRBD2. In germline, CDR1 is SGDLS, CDR2 YYNGEE. V trimming: 4 bases; J trimming: 1 base; junction bases outside the gene matches: 3. This CDR3 has 15 amino acids. CDR3: CASSQSGGGTDTQYF. The CDR3 coding sequence is TGTGCCAGCAGCCAAAGCGGGGGGGGCACAGATACGCAGTATTTT.

This clonotype appeared a few times. The chain is built from TRBV20-1 and TRBJ2-7; D may be TRBD1 (5 bases). The CDR3 covers 12 residues. V lost 6 bases, J lost 6 bases, and 15 bases lay in between. Germline loops: CDR1 DFQATT, CDR2 SNEGSKA (reference sequence). The CDR3 DNA follows: TGCAGTGCCCGCGCTACAGGTCGCGAGCAGTACTTC. Amino acids: CSARATGREQYF.

This clonotype has a handful of counts. The chain uses TRBV7-2 and TRBJ2-3; 10 bases match TRBD1. The ends lost 5 bases at V and 4 bases at J; junction bases unmatched: 6. The CDR3 loop spans 15 amino acids. Germline V gene sequence: CDR1 SGHTA, CDR2 FQGNSA. For the CDR3, the DNA is TGTGCCAGCAGCCCCGGGACAGGGGACTCAGATACGCAGTATTTT. This sequence encodes CASSPGTGDSDTQYF.

V usage is TRBV7-2 and J usage is TRBJ2-1, with 9 bases matching TRBD2. This CDR3 spans 13 amino acids. The V and J ends lost 11 bases and 5 bases, in that order; junction bases with no gene match: 7. The germline CDR1 and CDR2 sequences are SGHTA and FQGNSA. Here the CDR3 DNA reads TGTGCCGCGGGGGGGAGACGTCACAATGAGCAGTTCTTC. Its translation is CAAGGRRHNEQFF.

J is TRBJ2-2 and V is TRBV7-3; the D gene is possibly TRBD2 (5 bases). The germline V gene has CDR1 SGHTA and CDR2 FQGTGA. The CDR3 has 13 residues. The ends were cut back, 2 bases at V and 7 bases at J, with 8 bases in the middle. CDR3 DNA: TGTGCCAGCAGCTTAGGGGAGATCGGGGAGCTGTTTTTT. Translated: CASSLGEIGELFF. Full variable domain (rest looked up from reference TRBV7-3 and TRBJ2-2): GAGVSQTPSNKVTEKGKYVELRCDPISGHTALYWYRQSLGQGPEFLIYFQGTGAADDSGLPNDRFFAVRPEGSVSTLKIQRTERGDSAVYLCASSLGEIGELFFGEGSRLTVL.

This clonotype was found a few times. V usage is TRBV6-1 and J usage is TRBJ1-4; TRBD1 is a possible D gene (5 bases). CDR1 is MNHNS, CDR2 SASEGT, per germline. V was trimmed by 6 bases and J by 4 bases, leaving 15 bases between them. This CDR3 has 15 residues. The CDR3 coding sequence is TGTGCCAGCAGCGGATCATGGGGGGTTAATGAAAAACTGTTTTTT. It is translated as CASSGSWGVNEKLFF.

This clonotype occurred once. V usage is TRBV28 and J usage is TRBJ2-3; weak D call: TRBD2 (5 bases). The V end lost 3 bases, the J end lost 4 bases, and 11 bases lay between the germline ends. Looked up from germline, CDR1 is MDHEN and CDR2 is SYDVKM. The CDR3 loop spans 14 amino acids. CDR3 sequence reads: CASSFRGWADTQYF. CDR3 sequence (DNA): TGTGCCAGCAGTTTCAGAGGGTGGGCAGATACGCAGTATTTT.